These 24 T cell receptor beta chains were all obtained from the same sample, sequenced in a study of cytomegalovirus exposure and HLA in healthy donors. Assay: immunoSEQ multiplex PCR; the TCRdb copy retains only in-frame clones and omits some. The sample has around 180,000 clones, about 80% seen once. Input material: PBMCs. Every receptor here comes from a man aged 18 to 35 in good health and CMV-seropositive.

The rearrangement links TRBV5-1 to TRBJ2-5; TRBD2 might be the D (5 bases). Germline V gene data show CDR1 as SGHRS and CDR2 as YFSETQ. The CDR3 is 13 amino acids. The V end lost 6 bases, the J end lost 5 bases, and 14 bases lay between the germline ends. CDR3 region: CASTEDPRETQYF. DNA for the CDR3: TGCGCCAGCACGGAGGACCCGAGGGAGACCCAGTACTTC.

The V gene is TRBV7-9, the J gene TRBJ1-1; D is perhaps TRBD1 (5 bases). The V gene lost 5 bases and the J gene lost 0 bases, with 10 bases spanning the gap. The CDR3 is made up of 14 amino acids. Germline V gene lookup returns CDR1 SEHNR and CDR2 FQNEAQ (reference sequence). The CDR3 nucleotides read TGTGCCAGCAGCCAGGACACAATGAACACTGAAGCTTTCTTT. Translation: CASSQDTMNTEAFF.

This chain's CDR3 is CAISVGGKLASTDTQYF. The CDR3 DNA sequence: TGTGCCATCAGTGTGGGCGGGAAACTCGCTAGCACAGATACGCAGTATTTT. The chain combines TRBV10-3 with TRBJ2-3; TRBD2 might be the D (6 bases). The CDR3 spans 17 residues. Per germline, CDR1 ENHRY and CDR2 SYGVKD. The ends were cut back, 4 bases at V and 0 bases at J, with 17 bases in the middle.

The CDR3 sequence: CASSLVPSRNYEQYF. In DNA, the CDR3 is TGCGCCAGCAGCTTGGTACCTAGCAGAAACTACGAGCAGTACTTC. The V gene is TRBV5-1, the J gene TRBJ2-7; D is perhaps TRBD2 (5 bases). The V gene lost 0 bases and the J gene lost 3 bases, with 13 bases spanning the gap. The CDR3 is made up of 15 amino acids. In germline, CDR1 is SGHRS, CDR2 YFSETQ.

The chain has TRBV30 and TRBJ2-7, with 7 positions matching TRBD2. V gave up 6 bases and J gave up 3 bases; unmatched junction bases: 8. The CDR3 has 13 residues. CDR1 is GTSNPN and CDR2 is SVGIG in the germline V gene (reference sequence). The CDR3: CACAGAGFYEQYF. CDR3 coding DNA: TGTGCCTGTGCGGGAGCGGGTTTCTACGAGCAGTACTTC.

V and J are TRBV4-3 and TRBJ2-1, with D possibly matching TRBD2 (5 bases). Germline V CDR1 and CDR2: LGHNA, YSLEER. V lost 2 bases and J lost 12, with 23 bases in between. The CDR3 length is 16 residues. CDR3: CASSQSSGPPYNWQFF. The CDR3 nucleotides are TGCGCCAGCAGCCAATCCAGCGGCCCCCCCTACAATTGGCAGTTCTTC.

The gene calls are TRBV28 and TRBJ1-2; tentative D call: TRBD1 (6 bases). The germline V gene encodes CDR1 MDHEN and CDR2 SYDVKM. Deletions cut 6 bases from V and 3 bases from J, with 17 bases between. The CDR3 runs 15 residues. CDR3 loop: CASSLNRGGDYGYTF. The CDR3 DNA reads TGTGCCAGCAGCCTAAATCGTGGGGGCGACTATGGCTACACCTTC.

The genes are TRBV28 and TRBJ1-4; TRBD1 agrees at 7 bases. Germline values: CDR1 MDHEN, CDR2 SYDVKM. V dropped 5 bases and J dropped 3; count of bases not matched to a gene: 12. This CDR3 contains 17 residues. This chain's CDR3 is CASSPRVTGTANEKLFF. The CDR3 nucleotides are TGTGCCAGCAGTCCCAGGGTGACCGGGACAGCTAATGAAAAACTGTTTTTT.

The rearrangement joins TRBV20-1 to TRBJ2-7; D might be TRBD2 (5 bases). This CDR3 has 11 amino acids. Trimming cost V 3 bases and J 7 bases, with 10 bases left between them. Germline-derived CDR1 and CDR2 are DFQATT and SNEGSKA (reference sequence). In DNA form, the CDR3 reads TGCAGTGCTAGGCGGGTGGGGGAGCAGTACTTC. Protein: CSARRVGEQYF.

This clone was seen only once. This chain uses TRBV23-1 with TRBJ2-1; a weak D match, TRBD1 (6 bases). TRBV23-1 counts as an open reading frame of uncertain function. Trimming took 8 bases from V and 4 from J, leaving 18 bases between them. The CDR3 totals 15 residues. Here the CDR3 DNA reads TGCGCCAGCTCCGGGCCCACAGGGTATTACAATGAGCAGTTCTTC. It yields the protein CASSGPTGYYNEQFF.

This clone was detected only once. CDR3 sequence reads: CASSRGAGYTQYF. The CDR3 nucleotides are TGTGCCAGCAGCCGGGGGGCGGGATATACGCAGTATTTT. The V call is TRBV27, the J call TRBJ2-3, with D perhaps matching TRBD2 (7 bases). The V gene's germline CDR1 is MNHEY and CDR2 SMNVEV (reference sequence). This CDR3 has 13 amino acids. V shed 6 bases and J shed 7 bases, with 14 bases lying between them.

The CDR3 nucleotides read TGTGCCAGCAGCCTCGACAGGGGAACAAATCAGCCCCAGCATTTT. This codes for CASSLDRGTNQPQHF. The chain employs TRBV5-6 and TRBJ1-5; 8 bases map to TRBD1. This CDR3 is 15 amino acids long. CDR1 is SGHDT and CDR2 is YYEEEE in the germline V gene. V shed 4 bases, J shed 4 bases, and the junction held 7 bases outside the gene matches.

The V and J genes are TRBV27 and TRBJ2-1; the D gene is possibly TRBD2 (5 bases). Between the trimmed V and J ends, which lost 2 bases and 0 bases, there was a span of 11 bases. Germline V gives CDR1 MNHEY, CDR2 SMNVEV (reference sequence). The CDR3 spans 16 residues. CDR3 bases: TGTGCCAGCAGTTTAGTGGCGGGCAGCTCCTACAATGAGCAGTTCTTC. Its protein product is CASSLVAGSSYNEQFF.

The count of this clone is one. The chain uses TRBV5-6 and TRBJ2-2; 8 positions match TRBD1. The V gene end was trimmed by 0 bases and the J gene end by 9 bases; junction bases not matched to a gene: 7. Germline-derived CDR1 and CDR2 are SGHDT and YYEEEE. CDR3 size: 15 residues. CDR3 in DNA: TGTGCCAGCAGCTTGGCTGGACAGGGCATCCGGGAGCTGTTTTTT. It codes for CASSLAGQGIRELFF. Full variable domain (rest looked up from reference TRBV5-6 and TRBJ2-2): DAGVTQSPTHLIKTRGQQVTLRCSPKSGHDTVSWYQQALGQGPQFIFQYYEEEERQRGNFPDRFSGHQFPNYSSELNVNALLLGDSALYLCASSLAGQGIRELFFGEGSRLTVL.

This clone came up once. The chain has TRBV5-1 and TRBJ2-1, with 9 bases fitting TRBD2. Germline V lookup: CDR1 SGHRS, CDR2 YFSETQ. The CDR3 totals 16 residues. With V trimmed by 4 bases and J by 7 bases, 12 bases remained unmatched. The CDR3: CASSPRVAGEVNEQFF. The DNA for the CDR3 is TGCGCCAGCAGCCCGCGCGTAGCGGGAGAGGTTAATGAGCAGTTCTTC.

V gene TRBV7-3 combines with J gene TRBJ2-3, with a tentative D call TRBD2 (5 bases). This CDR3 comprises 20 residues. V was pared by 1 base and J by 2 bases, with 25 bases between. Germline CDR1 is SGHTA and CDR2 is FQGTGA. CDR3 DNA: TGTGCCAGCAGCTTAATATTTTTACTGCGACCGTCGGGAAACACAGATACGCAGTATTTT. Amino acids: CASSLIFLLRPSGNTDTQYF.

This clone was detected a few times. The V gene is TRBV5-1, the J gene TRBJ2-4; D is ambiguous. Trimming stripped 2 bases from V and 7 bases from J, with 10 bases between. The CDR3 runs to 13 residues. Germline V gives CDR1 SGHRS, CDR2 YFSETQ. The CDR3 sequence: CASSLTAGNIQYF. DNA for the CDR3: TGCGCCAGCAGCTTAACGGCCGGGAACATTCAGTACTTC.

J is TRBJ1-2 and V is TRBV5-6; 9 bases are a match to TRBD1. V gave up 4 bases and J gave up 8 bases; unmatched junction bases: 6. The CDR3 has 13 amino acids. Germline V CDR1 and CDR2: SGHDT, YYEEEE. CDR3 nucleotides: TGTGCCAGCAGCCCCGGGACAGGGTCCGGCTACACCTTC. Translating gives CASSPGTGSGYTF.

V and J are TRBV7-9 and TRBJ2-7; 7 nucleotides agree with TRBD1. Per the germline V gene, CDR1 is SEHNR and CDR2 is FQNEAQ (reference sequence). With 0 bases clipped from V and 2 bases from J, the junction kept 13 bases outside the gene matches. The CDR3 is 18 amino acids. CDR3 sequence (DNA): TGTGCCAGCAGCTTAGCTCTGATGACTACAGGGGAAGCCTACGAGCAGTACTTC. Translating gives CASSLALMTTGEAYEQYF.

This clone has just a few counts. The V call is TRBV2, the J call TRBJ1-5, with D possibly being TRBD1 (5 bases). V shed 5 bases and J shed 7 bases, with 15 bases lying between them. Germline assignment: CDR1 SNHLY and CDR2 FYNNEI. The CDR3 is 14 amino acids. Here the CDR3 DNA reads TGTGCCAGCAGTACGGGGGGGTCAGGGCAGCCCCAGCATTTT. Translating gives CASSTGGSGQPQHF.

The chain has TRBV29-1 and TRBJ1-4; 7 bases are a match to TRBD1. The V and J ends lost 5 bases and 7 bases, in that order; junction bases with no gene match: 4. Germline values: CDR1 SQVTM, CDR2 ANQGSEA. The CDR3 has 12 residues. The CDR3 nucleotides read TGCAGCGTTAACAGGGGCGGTGAAAAACTGTTTTTT. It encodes CSVNRGGEKLFF.

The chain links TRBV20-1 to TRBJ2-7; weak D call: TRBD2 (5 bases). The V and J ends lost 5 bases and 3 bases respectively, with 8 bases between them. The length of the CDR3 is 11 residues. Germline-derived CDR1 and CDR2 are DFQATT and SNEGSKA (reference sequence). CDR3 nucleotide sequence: TGCAGTGCTTGGACTCTCTACGAGCAGTACTTC. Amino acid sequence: CSAWTLYEQYF.

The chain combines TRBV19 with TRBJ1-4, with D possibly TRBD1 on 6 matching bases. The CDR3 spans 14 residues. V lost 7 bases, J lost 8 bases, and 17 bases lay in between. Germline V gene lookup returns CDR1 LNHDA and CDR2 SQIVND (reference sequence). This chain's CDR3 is CASMRRGREEKLFF. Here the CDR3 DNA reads TGTGCCAGTATGAGGAGGGGGAGGGAAGAAAAACTGTTTTTT.

The CDR3 region has the DNA TGTGCCAGCAGCTCGGGAGCGGGAGGGAACTGGTACGAGCAGTACTTC. This encodes CASSSGAGGNWYEQYF. The chain carries TRBV7-6 and TRBJ2-7; 10 bases align to TRBD2. The CDR3 covers 16 residues. Germline-derived CDR1 and CDR2 are SGHVS and FNYEAQ. The V gene end was trimmed by 4 bases and the J gene end by 4 bases; junction bases not matched to a gene: 10. Variable domain in full (rest from reference TRBV7-6 and TRBJ2-7): GAGVSQSPRYKVTKRGQDVALRCDPISGHVSLYWYRQALGQGPEFLTYFNYEAQQDKSGLPNDRFSAERPEGSISTLTIQRTEQRDSAMYRCASSSGAGGNWYEQYFGPGTRLTVT.